These T cell receptor beta chains were read from a single sample in a study of T cell responses to AZD1222 COVID-19 vaccine. Only in-frame clones appear in the TCRdb table, and some are missing; sequencing was by immunoSEQ multiplex PCR. The sample lists around 110,000 clones, approximately 90% occurring once. The sequences come from peripheral blood, collected 28 days after the second AZD1222 dose. These receptors all come from an adult who received the AZD1222 COVID-19 vaccine. The CDR3 runs from the conserved cysteine through the conserved F or W. Each record gives: CDR3 protein, CDR3 DNA, J gene, V gene, D gene, clone size. A D gene is named only where the DNA matches it firmly. Expanded clones are given a class, and other clones once, few, many or no size at all.

CDR3aa: CASSQELNYGYTF
CDR3nt: TGTGCCAGCAGCCAAGAGCTTAACTATGGCTACACCTTC
j_gene: TRBJ1-2
v_gene: TRBV3-1/TRBV3-2
d_gene: .
abundance: .

CDR3aa: CASSIQTGTGDQPQHF
CDR3nt: TGTGCCAGCAGTATTCAAACGGGGACAGGGGATCAGCCCCAGCATTTT
j_gene: TRBJ1-5
v_gene: TRBV6-6
d_gene: TRBD1
abundance: .

CDR3aa: CASSLGGNTGELFF
CDR3nt: TGTGCCAGCAGCTTAGGAGGGAACACCGGGGAGCTGTTTTTT
j_gene: TRBJ2-2
v_gene: TRBV11-2
d_gene: .
abundance: .

CDR3aa: CASSEQGSLPIGQFF
CDR3nt: TGTGCCAGTAGTGAACAGGGCAGTTTACCCATTGGGCAGTTCTTC
j_gene: TRBJ2-1
v_gene: TRBV19
d_gene: .
abundance: .

CDR3aa: CASSLIPGGVAKNIQYF
CDR3nt: TGTGCCAGCAGCTTAATCCCGGGAGGGGTAGCCAAAAACATTCAGTACTTC
j_gene: TRBJ2-4
v_gene: TRBV11-2
d_gene: TRBD2
abundance: .

CDR3aa: CAISKGTSNTGELFF
CDR3nt: TGTGCCATCAGCAAAGGGACTTCGAACACCGGGGAGCTGTTTTTT
j_gene: TRBJ2-2
v_gene: TRBV10-3
d_gene: .
abundance: .

CDR3aa: CASSLGDRVSNEKLFF
CDR3nt: TGTGCCAGCAGCTTGGGGGACAGGGTTAGTAATGAAAAACTGTTTTTT
j_gene: TRBJ1-4
v_gene: TRBV5-5
d_gene: TRBD1
abundance: .

CDR3aa: CASTFPGSWETQYF
CDR3nt: TGTGCCAGCACCTTCCCCGGCTCGTGGGAGACCCAGTACTTC
j_gene: TRBJ2-5
v_gene: TRBV28
d_gene: .
abundance: .

CDR3aa: CASSLRGEKLFF
CDR3nt: TGTGCCAGCAGTTTACGGGGGGAAAAACTGTTTTTT
j_gene: TRBJ1-4
v_gene: TRBV12-3/TRBV12-4
d_gene: .
abundance: .

CDR3aa: CASGRGPNTEAFF
CDR3nt: TGTGCCTCAGGGCGGGGTCCGAACACTGAAGCTTTCTTT
j_gene: TRBJ1-1
v_gene: TRBV28
d_gene: .
abundance: .

CDR3aa: CATSDSTSGRLEQYF
CDR3nt: TGTGCCACCAGTGATTCGACTAGCGGGAGACTCGAGCAGTACTTC
j_gene: TRBJ2-7
v_gene: TRBV24-1
d_gene: TRBD2
abundance: once

CDR3aa: CAISRSGDRVNTGELFF
CDR3nt: TGTGCCATCAGCCGGAGTGGGGACAGGGTGAACACCGGGGAGCTGTTTTTT
j_gene: TRBJ2-2
v_gene: TRBV10-3
d_gene: TRBD1
abundance: .

CDR3aa: CASSELGRQGIQTQYF
CDR3nt: TGTGCCAGCAGTGAACTTGGCCGGCAGGGTATACAGACCCAGTACTTC
j_gene: TRBJ2-5
v_gene: TRBV6-1
d_gene: .
abundance: .

CDR3aa: CASSPKSGGRQPQHF
CDR3nt: TGTGCCAGTAGTCCCAAGTCGGGGGGCCGACAGCCCCAGCATTTT
j_gene: TRBJ1-5
v_gene: TRBV19
d_gene: .
abundance: .

CDR3aa: CASSVVFEQYF
CDR3nt: TGTGCCAGCAGTGTCGTGTTCGAGCAGTACTTC
j_gene: TRBJ2-7
v_gene: TRBV12-3/TRBV12-4
d_gene: .
abundance: .

CDR3aa: CASSTPGQMNTEAFF
CDR3nt: TGTGCCAGCAGCACCCCGGGACAGATGAACACTGAAGCTTTCTTT
j_gene: TRBJ1-1
v_gene: TRBV3-1/TRBV3-2
d_gene: TRBD1
abundance: .

CDR3aa: CASSRVGSPSDTQYF
CDR3nt: TGCGCCAGCAGCCGGGTAGGGAGTCCATCAGATACGCAGTATTTT
j_gene: TRBJ2-3
v_gene: TRBV4-3
d_gene: .
abundance: once

CDR3aa: CAWSVLRSNEQFF
CDR3nt: TGTGCCTGGAGTGTACTTAGGAGCAATGAGCAGTTCTTC
j_gene: TRBJ2-1
v_gene: TRBV30
d_gene: .
abundance: .

CDR3aa: CATNRDRSGNTIYF
CDR3nt: TGTGCCACAAACCGGGACAGATCTGGAAACACCATATATTTT
j_gene: TRBJ1-3
v_gene: TRBV2
d_gene: TRBD1
abundance: .

CDR3aa: CASSRQGAYNEQFF
CDR3nt: TGTGCCAGCAGTAGACAGGGCGCCTACAATGAGCAGTTCTTC
j_gene: TRBJ2-1
v_gene: TRBV9
d_gene: TRBD1
abundance: .

CDR3aa: CAISGQGDYGYTF
CDR3nt: TGTGCCATCAGCGGCCAGGGTGACTATGGCTACACCTTC
j_gene: TRBJ1-2
v_gene: TRBV10-3
d_gene: .
abundance: .

CDR3aa: CASSVGGLDVRTGELFF
CDR3nt: TGTGCCAGCAGCGTAGGGGGACTAGATGTTCGCACCGGGGAGCTGTTTTTT
j_gene: TRBJ2-2
v_gene: TRBV9
d_gene: TRBD2
abundance: .

CDR3aa: CASGLVGQGYDEAFF
CDR3nt: TGTGCTAGTGGTTTGGTAGGACAGGGATACGATGAAGCTTTCTTT
j_gene: TRBJ1-1
v_gene: TRBV12-5
d_gene: TRBD1
abundance: few

CDR3aa: CASSPNMWGYTF
CDR3nt: TGTGCCAGCAGTCCCAACATGTGGGGCTACACCTTC
j_gene: TRBJ1-2
v_gene: TRBV6-5
d_gene: .
abundance: .

CDR3aa: CAWSDGRGNTIYF
CDR3nt: TGTGCCTGGAGTGACGGCCGAGGAAACACCATATATTTT
j_gene: TRBJ1-3
v_gene: TRBV30
d_gene: .
abundance: .

CDR3aa: CASSPLQWDTQYF
CDR3nt: TGTGCCAGCAGCCCTTTACAGTGGGATACGCAGTATTTT
j_gene: TRBJ2-3
v_gene: TRBV11-2
d_gene: .
abundance: .

CDR3aa: CSAKDGYEQYF
CDR3nt: TGCAGTGCTAAGGACGGCTACGAGCAGTACTTC
j_gene: TRBJ2-7
v_gene: TRBV20-1
d_gene: .
abundance: .

CDR3aa: CASSMGGTEAFF
CDR3nt: TGTGCCAGCAGCATGGGGGGGACTGAAGCTTTCTTT
j_gene: TRBJ1-1
v_gene: TRBV7-9
d_gene: .
abundance: once

CDR3aa: CASSLGALTNQPQHF
CDR3nt: TGTGCCAGCAGCTTAGGGGCACTGACTAATCAGCCCCAGCATTTT
j_gene: TRBJ1-5
v_gene: TRBV7-8
d_gene: .
abundance: .

CDR3aa: CATSDLTSGETQYF
CDR3nt: TGTGCCACCAGTGATCTTACTAGCGGGGAGACCCAGTACTTC
j_gene: TRBJ2-5
v_gene: TRBV24-1
d_gene: TRBD2
abundance: .

CDR3aa: CASMGLGGGKLFF
CDR3nt: TGTGCCAGCATGGGGCTAGGGGGGGGAAAACTGTTTTTT
j_gene: TRBJ1-4
v_gene: TRBV6-5
d_gene: .
abundance: .

CDR3aa: CASSEAGARGEAFF
CDR3nt: TGTGCCAGCAGTGAGGCGGGGGCCCGAGGAGAAGCTTTCTTT
j_gene: TRBJ1-1
v_gene: TRBV6-1
d_gene: .
abundance: .

CDR3aa: CASSESLGLSGNTIYF
CDR3nt: TGTGCCAGCAGTGAGAGTTTGGGGTTATCTGGAAACACCATATATTTT
j_gene: TRBJ1-3
v_gene: TRBV6-1
d_gene: .
abundance: .

CDR3aa: CASHRGARGDQETQYF
CDR3nt: TGCGCCAGCCACAGGGGGGCGCGGGGCGACCAAGAGACCCAGTACTTC
j_gene: TRBJ2-5
v_gene: TRBV5-1
d_gene: TRBD1
abundance: .

CDR3aa: CATSGTGGGRFRDGYTF
CDR3nt: TGTGCCACCAGCGGTACAGGGGGCGGAAGGTTCCGTGATGGCTACACCTTC
j_gene: TRBJ1-2
v_gene: TRBV15
d_gene: TRBD1
abundance: .

CDR3aa: CASSQILAGGEDTQYF
CDR3nt: TGCGCCAGCAGCCAAATATTAGCGGGGGGAGAAGATACGCAGTATTTT
j_gene: TRBJ2-3
v_gene: TRBV4-1
d_gene: TRBD2
abundance: .

CDR3aa: CASSQENGNEQFF
CDR3nt: TGCGCCAGCAGCCAAGAGAACGGGAATGAGCAGTTCTTC
j_gene: TRBJ2-1
v_gene: TRBV4-3
d_gene: .
abundance: .

CDR3aa: CASSRDDRGWSGNTIYF
CDR3nt: TGCGCCAGCAGCCGAGACGACAGGGGTTGGTCTGGAAACACCATATATTTT
j_gene: TRBJ1-3
v_gene: TRBV4-1
d_gene: TRBD1
abundance: .

CDR3aa: CAIRGTANNYGYTF
CDR3nt: TGTGCCATCAGGGGGACAGCTAACAACTATGGCTACACCTTC
j_gene: TRBJ1-2
v_gene: TRBV10-3
d_gene: TRBD1
abundance: .

CDR3aa: CASSYSINGASPLHF
CDR3nt: TGTGCCAGCAGTTACTCGATCAACGGGGCCTCACCCCTCCACTTT
j_gene: TRBJ1-6
v_gene: TRBV6-5
d_gene: .
abundance: .

CDR3aa: CASSLAGSTDTQYF
CDR3nt: TGTGCCAGCAGTTTGGCCGGGTCCACAGATACGCAGTATTTT
j_gene: TRBJ2-3
v_gene: TRBV28
d_gene: .
abundance: .

CDR3aa: CASRPPGQGEGPQHF
CDR3nt: TGTGCCAGCAGACCGCCGGGACAGGGCGAGGGGCCCCAGCATTTT
j_gene: TRBJ1-5
v_gene: TRBV5-8
d_gene: TRBD1
abundance: .

CDR3aa: CASSREFNEKLFF
CDR3nt: TGTGCCAGCAGTAGGGAGTTTAATGAAAAACTGTTTTTT
j_gene: TRBJ1-4
v_gene: TRBV2
d_gene: .
abundance: .

CDR3aa: CASSPGTGISYEQYF
CDR3nt: TGCGCCAGCAGCCCGGGGACAGGGATCTCCTACGAGCAGTACTTC
j_gene: TRBJ2-7
v_gene: TRBV5-1
d_gene: TRBD1
abundance: .